These 10 T cell receptor beta chains were sequenced from one sample in a study of T-cell reconstitution after alpha-beta-depleted transplantation in children. Unique molecular identifiers tagged the TCRbeta library. TCRdb re-analysed the PCR reads in MiXCR, keeping a single row per CDR3 protein. The profile shows over 120,000 distinct CDR3 sequences, around 9% of them singletons. Sample: PBMCs, mostly from graft donor cells, taken 180 days after TCRalphabeta/CD19-depleted stem cell transplant. These receptors all stem from a female patient aged 2-9 years who had a stem cell transplant for congenital amegakaryocytic thrombocytopenia, so the T cells may come from the graft donor.

The J gene is TRBJ2-4, the V gene TRBV20-1, with a possible D match to TRBD2 (5 bases). Germline assignment: CDR1 DFQATT and CDR2 SNEGSKA (reference sequence). There are 23 residues in the CDR3. V was cut by 1 base and J by 3 bases, with 37 bases left in between. CDR3 protein: CSARVTWVGGETWAYLGKNIQYF. Here the CDR3 DNA reads TGCAGTGCTAGAGTCACTTGGGTCGGAGGTGAGACCTGGGCCTATTTAGGCAAAAACATTCAGTACTTC.

The V gene is TRBV5-6, the J gene TRBJ2-7; D is perhaps TRBD1 (6 bases). Trimming pared 4 bases from V and 5 bases from J, leaving 13 bases between. The CDR3 sequence is 13 residues long. Germline V lookup: CDR1 SGHDT, CDR2 YYEEEE. The CDR3 loop reads CASSPTGIDEQYF. In nucleotides, the CDR3 is TGTGCCAGCAGCCCCACAGGGATCGACGAGCAGTACTTC.

With respect to this clonotype: This may come from a read error, since a much larger clone is one base off. The chain links TRBV28 to TRBJ2-7, with D maybe TRBD2 (6 bases). Between the trimmed V and J ends, which lost 3 bases and 3 bases, there was a span of 12 bases. The CDR3 spans 14 residues. Per germline, CDR1 MDHEN and CDR2 SYDVKM. CDR3 sequence reads: CASSFSAGGYEQYF. In DNA form, the CDR3 reads TGTGCCAGCAGTTTTAGCGCCGGGGGCTACGAGCAGTACTTC.

This clonotype was seen a few times. The J gene is TRBJ2-3, the V gene TRBV28, with unresolved D. From germline, CDR1 is MDHEN and CDR2 SYDVKM. With 4 bases removed from V and 4 bases from J, the gap between germline ends came to 15 bases. CDR3 length: 15 amino acids. The CDR3 reads CASSSRVGKADTQYF. The CDR3 nucleotides are TGTGCCAGCAGTTCTCGGGTAGGGAAGGCAGATACGCAGTATTTT.

This clonotype was counted once. V is TRBV6-5 and J is TRBJ2-7; tentatively, D is TRBD1 (6 bases). The CDR3 extends over 14 amino acids. The V end was cut by 2 bases, the J end by 4 bases, with 12 bases between. Germline V gene data show CDR1 as MNHEY and CDR2 as SVGAGI. CDR3 amino acids: CASSYRQGRYEQYF. CDR3 in DNA: TGTGCCAGCAGTTACCGGCAGGGGCGGTACGAGCAGTACTTC.

This clonotype came up a few times. The chain employs TRBV5-1 and TRBJ2-7; the D gene is possibly TRBD1 (5 bases). Germline V gene sequence: CDR1 SGHRS, CDR2 YFSETQ. The CDR3 sequence is 15 residues long. V was pared by 0 bases and J by 2 bases, with 12 bases between. The CDR3 DNA sequence: TGCGCCAGCAGCTTGGAGGCAGGGCCCACCTACGAGCAGTACTTC. Its protein is CASSLEAGPTYEQYF.

The J gene is TRBJ2-5, the V gene TRBV7-7, with D possibly matching TRBD1 (6 bases). Trimming cost V 5 bases and J 4 bases, with 17 bases left between them. Germline loops: CDR1 SSHAT, CDR2 FNYEAQ (reference sequence). The CDR3 extends over 15 amino acids. The DNA for the CDR3 is TGTGCCAGCAGCCTAGGGACACTCGGCGGAGAGACCCAGTACTTC. This translates into CASSLGTLGGETQYF.

There are many counts of this clonotype. The chain carries TRBV7-2 and TRBJ1-5; D is undetermined. The CDR3 spans 15 residues. Germline CDR1 reads SGHTA; CDR2 reads FQGNSA. Trimming cost V 5 bases and J 0 bases, with 11 bases left between them. The CDR3 reads CASSPGGLSNQPQHF. The CDR3 nucleotides read TGTGCCAGCAGCCCCGGAGGGCTTAGCAATCAGCCCCAGCATTTT.

This clonotype has ten or more counts. This chain connects TRBV19 to TRBJ2-3, with 8 bases fitting TRBD2. Looked up from germline, CDR1 is LNHDA and CDR2 is SQIVND (reference sequence). V shed 7 bases, J shed 3 bases, and the junction held 12 bases outside the gene matches. The CDR3 consists of 16 residues. In DNA, the CDR3 is TGTGCCAGTACCCCCGCCCGTACGGGAGGGACAGATACGCAGTATTTT. Encoded protein: CASTPARTGGTDTQYF.

This clonotype was observed at least ten times. CDR3 coding DNA: TGTGCCAGCTCACTACGACTAGCGGGAGGGTTCGACAATGAGCAGTTCTTC. Protein: CASSLRLAGGFDNEQFF. V is TRBV18 and J is TRBJ2-1; 14 bases agree with TRBD2. With V trimmed by 4 bases and J by 5 bases, 7 bases remained unmatched. Looked up from germline, CDR1 is KGHSH and CDR2 is LQKENI. The CDR3 is 17 amino acids.